This TCR beta chain was obtained from a study of T cell repertoires and HLA-DP antigens. In this sample, this clone turned up a few times. The antigen is not known. The PCR primers covered 54 TRBV and 13 TRBJ segments. The assay was immunoSEQ multiplex PCR, and TCRdb's table has in-frame clones only and misses some. The sample records approximately 73,000 clones, roughly 75% being singletons. Per the germline V gene, CDR1 is MNHEY and CDR2 is SVGAGI. The CDR3 is made up of 15 amino acids. V lost 5 bases and J 2 bases, leaving 13 bases between the germline ends. The sample comprised CD4+ T cells from PBMCs. This TCR was recovered from a man aged 60-69 years in good health and CMV-seronegative. V usage is TRBV6-5 and J usage is TRBJ1-5; D is possibly TRBD1 (5 bases). The CDR3 DNA reads as TGTGCCAGCAGTCCTAAGGGACGGGGCAATCAGCCCCAGCATTTT. Its translation: CASSPKGRGNQPQHF.